What follows are 31 T cell receptor beta chains derived from one specimen sequenced in a study of T cell repertoires in cytomegalovirus infection. MiXCR was run by TCRdb on the reads, yielding one entry per CDR3 protein. The repertoire holds hundreds of thousands of distinct CDR3 sequences, under 20% seen once, with around 11% in the top ten. Sample: PBMCs. These receptors all stem from a human donor in good health (CMV status not recorded). Some clones in this sample may be carry-over from other donors' samples.

This clonotype has a count of ten or more. The rearrangement links TRBV5-1 to TRBJ2-3; 8 bases fit TRBD1. Germline V gene lookup returns CDR1 SGHRS and CDR2 YFSETQ. The CDR3 length is 16 residues. V trimming: 3 bases; J trimming: 1 base; junction bases outside the gene matches: 7. The CDR3 region is CASSSTGDSGTDTQYF. The CDR3 DNA sequence: TGCGCCAGCAGCTCGACAGGGGATTCAGGCACAGATACGCAGTATTTT.

This clonotype was observed many times. This sequence joins TRBV28 and TRBJ2-5; 7 positions agree with TRBD1. The CDR3 has 15 residues. The trim removed 2 bases at V and 5 bases at J, leaving 8 bases unmatched. CDR1 and CDR2 (germline): MDHEN, SYDVKM. The CDR3 here is CASSLGQGVWETQYF. In nucleotides, the CDR3 is TGTGCCAGCAGTTTAGGGCAGGGGGTGTGGGAGACCCAGTACTTC.

The chain combines TRBV20-1 with TRBJ1-3; 12 bases align to TRBD1. This CDR3 has 15 residues. V trimming: 3 bases; J trimming: 5 bases; junction bases outside the gene matches: 5. Germline V CDR1 and CDR2: DFQATT, SNEGSKA (reference sequence). The CDR3 nucleotides are TGCAGTGCTAGGGCGGGACAGGGGGCAAGAAACACCATATATTTT. This gives the protein CSARAGQGARNTIYF.

This clonotype was found a few times. This chain's CDR3 is CSARVFGRDRELFF. CDR3 bases: TGCAGTGCTAGAGTCTTTGGTAGGGACAGGGAGCTGTTTTTT. The chain recombines TRBV20-1 with TRBJ2-2; TRBD1 is a possible D gene (6 bases). Trimming pared 1 base from V and 9 bases from J, leaving 15 bases between. This CDR3 has 14 residues. Germline CDR1 reads DFQATT; CDR2 reads SNEGSKA (reference sequence).

This clonotype was picked up many times. The CDR3 loop is CASSLAEVRPFLAAYEQYF. DNA of the CDR3: TGTGCCAGCAGCTTAGCCGAGGTCAGACCCTTTCTCGCAGCCTACGAGCAGTACTTC. The chain joins TRBV7-2 to TRBJ2-7; D unresolved. Between the trimmed V and J ends, which lost 0 bases and 2 bases, there was a span of 23 bases. The CDR3 totals 19 residues. The germline CDR1 and CDR2 sequences are SGHTA and FQGNSA.

This clonotype was found many times. V is TRBV7-9 and J is TRBJ2-1; 10 bases match TRBD2. This CDR3 contains 17 residues. CDR1 and CDR2 from the germline V gene are SEHNR and FQNEAQ (reference sequence). Trimming cost V 1 base and J 6 bases; bases outside gene matches: 9. The CDR3 is CASSLDILAGARNEQFF. DNA of the CDR3: TGTGCCAGCAGCTTAGACATCCTAGCGGGGGCCCGCAATGAGCAGTTCTTC.

The V call is TRBV6-5, the J call TRBJ2-5, with a tentative D call TRBD1 (6 bases). The CDR3 runs 15 residues. Germline values: CDR1 MNHEY, CDR2 SVGAGI. Deletions cut 0 bases from V and 7 bases from J, with 15 bases between. The CDR3, as DNA: TGTGCCAGCAGTTACTCGTCGCAGGGGAAGGGGACCCAGTACTTC. As protein: CASSYSSQGKGTQYF.

In its sample, this clonotype was seen many times. V usage is TRBV7-2 and J usage is TRBJ2-4, with 7 bases that match TRBD1. Unmatched junction bases numbered 6, after V lost 5 bases and J lost 8 bases. This CDR3 is built from 13 residues. From germline, CDR1 is SGHTA and CDR2 FQGNSA. CDR3 nucleotides: TGTGCCAGCAGCACCCGACAGGGAGACATTCAGTACTTC. Amino acids: CASSTRQGDIQYF.

There are a few counts of this clonotype. The CDR3 nucleotides are TGTGCCAGCAGCTTCACGGACAGCTCCACAGATACGCAGTATTTT. It translates to CASSFTDSSTDTQYF. The chain uses TRBV11-3 and TRBJ2-3; possibly TRBD1 for D (6 bases). V dropped 3 bases and J dropped 2 bases, with 12 bases sitting between them. Germline V gene data show CDR1 as SGHNT and CDR2 as YENEEA. CDR3 length: 15 residues.

V is TRBV7-9 and J is TRBJ2-5; 7 nucleotides agree with TRBD2. Germline V gives CDR1 SEHNR, CDR2 FQNEAQ (reference sequence). This CDR3 is built from 14 residues. The V gene end was trimmed by 9 bases and the J gene end by 1 base; junction bases not matched to a gene: 8. For the CDR3, the DNA is TGTGCCAGTAGACTAGCAGGAACCCAAGAGACCCAGTACTTC. Amino acids: CASRLAGTQETQYF.

This clonotype showed up many times. The genes are TRBV12-3 or TRBV12-4 and TRBJ2-5; the D call may be TRBD1 or TRBD2 (5 bases each). Trimming cost V 4 bases and J 4 bases, with 13 bases left between them. The CDR3 is made up of 14 amino acids. The CDR3 reads CASSSRGAGETQYF. Written as DNA, the CDR3 is TGTGCCAGCAGTTCGCGAGGGGCGGGAGAGACCCAGTACTTC.

The chain combines TRBV29-1 with TRBJ1-2; the D is unclear. Trimming cost V 3 bases and J 8 bases, with 19 bases left between them. The CDR3 runs to 14 residues. Germline CDR1 is SQVTM and CDR2 is ANQGSEA. CDR3 coding DNA: TGCAGCGTTGACCCCGCTAGAACGGAAAGGGGCTACACCTTC. Translating it yields CSVDPARTERGYTF.

This clonotype was observed a few times. This rearrangement joins TRBV2 to TRBJ1-5; D possibly corresponds to TRBD1 (5 bases). Trimming left V 1 base short and J 0 bases short, with 7 bases between. Germline V gene lookup returns CDR1 SNHLY and CDR2 FYNNEI. The CDR3 is 15 residues long. The CDR3 loop is CASSEVGDSNQPQHF. The DNA for the CDR3 is TGTGCCAGCAGTGAAGTGGGGGATAGCAATCAGCCCCAGCATTTT. Supplemented by reference TRBV2 and TRBJ1-5, the full variable domain reads EPEVTQTPSHQVTQMGQEVILRCVPISNHLYFYWYRQILGQKVEFLVSFYNNEISEKSEIFDDQFSVERPDGSNFTLKIRSTKLEDSAMYFCASSEVGDSNQPQHFGDGTRLSIL.

In its sample, this clonotype was seen many times. The rearrangement links TRBV10-3 to TRBJ1-5; D might be TRBD1 (6 bases). This CDR3 region has 14 residues. V lost 6 bases to trimming and J lost 5 bases, with 14 bases between them. Per the germline V gene, CDR1 is ENHRY and CDR2 is SYGVKD. This CDR3 is CAISEQGGDQPQHF. The CDR3 nucleotides are TGTGCCATCAGCGAACAGGGAGGAGATCAGCCCCAGCATTTT.

This clonotype has more than one count but fewer than ten. A much larger clonotype is one base distant, so this may be a read error. The gene calls are TRBV13 and TRBJ2-5; D unclear. The CDR3 is made up of 13 amino acids. Germline CDR1 PRHDT, CDR2 FYEKMQ (reference sequence). Trimming stripped 0 bases from V and 5 bases from J, with 7 bases between. For the CDR3, the DNA is TGTGCCAGCAGCTTAGGGGATGGGGAGACCCAGTACTTC. This sequence encodes CASSLGDGETQYF.

This clonotype was observed at least ten times. V is TRBV5-8 and J is TRBJ2-1, with TRBD2 as a possible D gene (6 bases). Germline V gene lookup returns CDR1 SGHTS and CDR2 YDEGEE. The V end was cut by 2 bases, the J end by 0 bases, with 12 bases between. The CDR3 covers 16 residues. The CDR3 nucleotides are TGTGCCAGCAGCTTAAGGGACTCAAGCTCCTACAATGAGCAGTTCTTC. It translates to CASSLRDSSSYNEQFF.

V gene TRBV4-2 combines with J gene TRBJ2-3, with D perhaps TRBD2 (7 bases). CDR1 is LGHNA, CDR2 YNFKEQ, per germline. The length of the CDR3 is 17 residues. Trimming cost V 4 bases and J 5 bases, with 22 bases left between them. The CDR3 nucleotides read TGTGCCAGCAGCCCCCTGGCTTCCCCGGGGGGCCAAGATACGCAGTATTTT. Its translation: CASSPLASPGGQDTQYF.

In this sample, this clonotype turned up many times. The rearrangement joins TRBV12-3 or TRBV12-4 to TRBJ2-3; TRBD1 is a possible D gene (5 bases). This CDR3 has 15 amino acids. The V and J ends lost 0 bases and 4 bases respectively, with 11 bases between them. The CDR3 sequence: CASSLAGAPPDTQYF. The CDR3 region has the DNA TGTGCCAGCAGTTTAGCAGGGGCCCCTCCAGATACGCAGTATTTT.

This clonotype showed up just a few times. The gene calls are TRBV2 and TRBJ1-1; D ambiguous. The CDR3 has 13 residues. Trimming took 4 bases from V and 3 from J, leaving 9 bases between them. Per germline, CDR1 SNHLY and CDR2 FYNNEI. The DNA for the CDR3 is TGTGCCAGCAGTGTTGGCGGGTACACTGAAGCTTTCTTT. This sequence encodes CASSVGGYTEAFF. Drawing the rest from reference TRBV2 and TRBJ1-1, the complete variable domain is EPEVTQTPSHQVTQMGQEVILRCVPISNHLYFYWYRQILGQKVEFLVSFYNNEISEKSEIFDDQFSVERPDGSNFTLKIRSTKLEDSAMYFCASSVGGYTEAFFGQGTRLTVV.

This clonotype was picked up a small number of times. The rearrangement uses TRBV18 and TRBJ2-3, with D unclear. This CDR3 contains 14 residues. Trimming cost V 6 bases and J 1 base, with 11 bases left between them. The germline gives CDR1 KGHSH, CDR2 LQKENI. Written as DNA, the CDR3 is TGTGCCAGCTCGACTTTGGGTGGCACAGATACGCAGTATTTT. Amino acid sequence: CASSTLGGTDTQYF.

This clonotype has at least ten counts. This chain uses TRBV7-2 with TRBJ1-2, with 7 bases matching TRBD1. The ends lost 1 base at V and 2 bases at J; junction bases unmatched: 13. The CDR3 loop spans 18 amino acids. The germline gives CDR1 SGHTA, CDR2 FQGNSA. The CDR3 loop is CASSLGGQFVGINYGYTF. In DNA form, the CDR3 reads TGTGCCAGCAGCTTAGGGGGACAGTTCGTTGGTATAAACTATGGCTACACCTTC.

The chain links TRBV18 to TRBJ1-5; TRBD1 might be the D (5 bases). The CDR3 covers 16 residues. The germline gives CDR1 KGHSH, CDR2 LQKENI. V lost 3 bases and J 0 bases, leaving 12 bases between the germline ends. The DNA for the CDR3 is TGTGCCAGCTCACCCCTGGGGGATGGTAGCAATCAGCCCCAGCATTTT. Its translation: CASSPLGDGSNQPQHF. The whole variable domain, remainder taken from reference TRBV18 and TRBJ1-5, is NAGVMQNPRHLVRRRGQEARLRCSPMKGHSHVYWYRQLPEEGLKFMVYLQKENIIDESGMPKERFSAEFPKEGPSILRIQQVVRGDSAAYFCASSPLGDGSNQPQHFGDGTRLSIL.

The J gene is TRBJ1-2, the V gene TRBV28; D gene unclear. This CDR3 is built from 12 residues. Trimming removed 4 bases at V and 4 bases at J, with 7 bases between. Per the germline V gene, CDR1 is MDHEN and CDR2 is SYDVKM. CDR3 protein: CASSSNTYGYTF. The CDR3 DNA follows: TGTGCCAGCAGTTCGAATACCTATGGCTACACCTTC.

The sample holds many counts of this clonotype. This rearrangement joins TRBV7-2 to TRBJ1-3; TRBD1 is a possible D gene (5 bases). The CDR3 spans 16 residues. V was cut by 4 bases and J by 4 bases, with 17 bases left in between. Per germline, CDR1 SGHTA and CDR2 FQGNSA. The CDR3 here is CASSWEGSGTGNTIYF. CDR3 bases: TGTGCCAGCAGCTGGGAAGGGTCAGGGACCGGAAACACCATATATTTT.

This clonotype was picked up a small number of times. This sequence joins TRBV7-2 and TRBJ1-4, with D uncertain. CDR3 length: 16 amino acids. Trimming removed 1 base at V and 12 bases at J, with 21 bases between. Germline-derived CDR1 and CDR2 are SGHTA and FQGNSA. DNA for the CDR3: TGTGCCAGCAGCTTAGGGCCCGCCGGACGAAATGATGAACTGTTTTTT. Encoded protein: CASSLGPAGRNDELFF.

V is TRBV4-3 and J is TRBJ1-1; 7 nucleotides match TRBD1. The trim removed 0 bases at V and 3 bases at J, leaving 4 bases unmatched. CDR1 is LGHNA and CDR2 is YSLEER in the germline V gene. The CDR3 consists of 15 residues. CDR3 in amino acids: CASSQDGDRDTEAFF. The CDR3 coding sequence is TGCGCCAGCAGCCAAGATGGAGACAGGGACACTGAAGCTTTCTTT.

At least ten counts were recorded for this clonotype. V gene TRBV28 combines with J gene TRBJ2-5; tentative D call: TRBD2 (5 bases). The CDR3 loop spans 15 amino acids. V was cut by 6 bases and J by 5 bases, with 19 bases left in between. Germline loops: CDR1 MDHEN, CDR2 SYDVKM. The CDR3 loop is CASSIPWAPGETQYF. DNA for the CDR3: TGTGCCAGCAGCATCCCCTGGGCTCCGGGGGAGACCCAGTACTTC.

This clonotype occurred many times. Germline is not matched at one junction end, which may reflect a read error. J is TRBJ1-3 and V is TRBV7-7, with 9 bases matching TRBD1. This CDR3 region has 15 residues. CDR1 is SSHAT, CDR2 FNYEAQ, per germline (reference sequence). CDR3 DNA: TGTGCTAGCAGCCAGGGGACAGGGCCTGGAAACACCATATATTTT. This sequence encodes CASSQGTGPGNTIYF.

This clonotype turned up a few times. The rearrangement joins TRBV28 to TRBJ1-5; D perhaps matches TRBD1 (6 bases). The CDR3 has 20 residues. V lost 6 bases and J lost 2, with 29 bases in between. Germline assignment: CDR1 MDHEN and CDR2 SYDVKM. The CDR3 spells CASSQPFRGAFPFGNQPQHF. In DNA form, the CDR3 reads TGTGCCAGCAGCCAACCCTTCAGGGGCGCATTCCCATTCGGCAATCAGCCCCAGCATTTT.

This chain joins TRBV20-1 and TRBJ1-5; 7 bases map to TRBD1. Germline CDR1 and CDR2: DFQATT and SNEGSKA (reference sequence). The length of the CDR3 is 16 residues. Trimming at V came to 1 base and at J to 4 bases, leaving 10 bases not matched to a gene. The CDR3 nucleotides are TGCAGTGCTAGAGTTTCGTCCAGGGGGTGGAATCAGCCCCAGCATTTT. It translates to CSARVSSRGWNQPQHF.

This clonotype showed up many times. The chain links TRBV27 to TRBJ2-5; 11 bases line up with TRBD2. Looked up from germline, CDR1 is MNHEY and CDR2 is SMNVEV (reference sequence). The length of the CDR3 is 15 residues. V was pared by 6 bases and J by 7 bases, with 10 bases of the junction left unmatched. The CDR3 DNA sequence: TGTGCCAGCAGCCAGACTAGCGGGGTGTACGCGACCCAGTACTTC. It codes for CASSQTSGVYATQYF.